One T cell receptor beta chain is described in this entry. The antigen is unknown. The CDR3 end lies 3 residues beyond the end of the read and is filled in from the germline J gene. The sample originates from a study of Tregs in tolerant kidney transplant recipients. Study-level points and caveats: Nucleotide sequences could not be compared across some patients' samples due to primer changes. Donor-specific Treg expansion exceeded global Treg expansion in tolerant patients, suggesting antigen drive.

V was pared by 5 bases and J by 5 bases, with 4 bases of the junction left unmatched. Germline CDR1 reads SGHVS; CDR2 reads FNYEAQ. This CDR3 region has 15 residues. Recipients received nonmyeloablative bone marrow transplants from related graft donors, with transient mixed chimerism. Thawed PBMCs were FACS-sorted into unstimulated CD4+CD25+CD127- regulatory T cells, CD4+CD25- non-regulatory cells, CD4 and CD8 cells. The method was immunoSEQ multiplex PCR; TCRdb's version includes in-frame clones alone and lacks a portion of them. Here the sample table reports approximately 13,000 clones. The gene calls are TRBV7-6 and TRBJ2-1, with 12 bases aligning to TRBD2. This clonotype was sampled from a human patient who received a combined kidney and bone marrow transplant. Part of the T cell pool may stem from the graft donor. Sequencing was performed on CD8+ T cells from blood (PBMCs), taken 6 months after the transplant. Partial CDR3 DNA: TGTGCCAGCAGCCGGCCTAGCGGGGGGGACAATGAG. Protein: CASSRPSGGDNE. The CDR3, in full, reads CASSRPSGGDNEQFF.